This TCR beta chain was found in a study of T cell changes during pregnancy in multiple sclerosis. Produced via immunoSEQ multiplex PCR; TCRdb's table is partial and in-frame only. The sample lists roughly 58,000 clones; roughly 94% were seen once. Germline V gives CDR1 SGHNT, CDR2 YYREEE (reference sequence). Trimming cost V 4 bases and J 7 bases, with 9 bases left between them. The CDR3 sequence is 12 residues long. The chain recombines TRBV5-4 with TRBJ2-1, with a tentative D call TRBD2 (5 bases). The sample consisted of CD8+ T cells from peripheral blood mononuclear cells, taken in the third trimester of pregnancy. This receptor was obtained from a female donor with multiple sclerosis, enrolled in a pregnancy study. This chain's CDR3 is CASSPTSNEQFF. The CDR3 region has the DNA TGTGCCAGCAGCCCTACTAGTAATGAGCAGTTCTTC.